This T cell receptor beta chain originates from a study of blood T cell repertoires in COVID-19. Across the whole study: The cDNA or gDNA used as material had been derived from T cells, B-cell-depleted T cells, or PBMCs.

Germline values: CDR1 SEHNR, CDR2 FQNEAQ (reference sequence). The CDR3 runs 10 residues. The ends lost 10 bases at V and 14 bases at J; junction bases unmatched: 10. Clones were read by immunoSEQ multiplex PCR, and TCRdb kept only the in-frame ones, dropping some. The profile shows about 110,000 clones, roughly four fifths of them singletons. Sequencing used peripheral blood. This clonotype originated in a woman aged 55-69 years with acute or convalescent COVID-19. The V and J genes are TRBV7-9 and TRBJ1-2, with TRBD1 matching over 7 bases. The CDR3 sequence is CATGQETGTF. CDR3 DNA sequence: TGTGCCACCGGACAGGAGACGGGGACCTTC.